This TCR beta chain was profiled in a study of Ad26.COV2.S vaccination and SARS-CoV-2 variants. About the research overall: Among those in the COV1001 Ad26.COV2.S trial arm was the donor. Ad26.COV2.S given intramuscularly, once or twice 56 days apart.

TCRdb's table, derived via immunoSEQ multiplex PCR, lists solely in-frame clones and lacks some. This sample yields under 300,000 clones, of which about 83% are seen a single time; under 3% belongs to the top ten. Sample treatment: around 19 received Ad26.COV2.S at low or high dose, single or two shots; roughly 5 received placebo; per-sample allocation not given. Specimen acquisition occurred on day 63 following the initial vaccine or placebo injection. In Boston, an adult donor aged 18-55 years took part. The sample consisted of peripheral blood, taken in a trial of Ad26.COV2.S vaccine versus placebo. This TCR derives from a person between 18 and 65 years old who received the Ad26.COV2.S COVID-19 vaccine or a placebo.

CDR3 sequence reads: CASRTSTNEKLFF. The CDR3 nucleotides read TGCGCCAGCAGGACGTCAACTAATGAAAAACTGTTTTTT. The J gene is TRBJ1-4, the V gene TRBV5-1; D gene uncertain. Germline V gene data show CDR1 as SGHRS and CDR2 as YFSETQ. Between the trimmed V and J ends, which lost 5 bases and 0 bases, there was a span of 5 bases. The CDR3 spans 13 residues.